This TCR beta chain was captured in a study of blood T cell repertoires in COVID-19. Study details: The samples span acute and convalescent COVID-19 from the United States, Italy and Spain.

This clone has just a few counts. With 4 bases removed from V and 1 base from J, the gap between germline ends came to 8 bases. Germline V gives CDR1 SGHNT, CDR2 YYREEE (reference sequence). This CDR3 comprises 13 residues. Original handling: It was from reference gene primer amplification that nucleated cell counts were estimated. Clones were sequenced by immunoSEQ multiplex PCR, and TCRdb holds only the in-frame ones, with some missing. V, J and clone size reflect that table, while D and trimming were determined from the DNA. The repertoire consists of roughly 120,000 clones, with approximately 84% occurring once and the leading ten covering approximately 7%.

The source is a man in his sixties or seventies with active or convalescent COVID-19. This chain connects TRBV5-4 to TRBJ1-2; D unresolved. Specimen: peripheral blood. CDR3 sequence: CASSPQFNYGYTF. As DNA, the CDR3 is TGTGCCAGCAGCCCGCAGTTTAACTATGGCTACACCTTC.